This entry is about one T cell receptor beta chain. Original processing notes: Amplification of reference gene primers was used by the study to estimate nucleated cell counts. Some clones are missing from TCRdb's copy, which holds only in-frame ones; the method was immunoSEQ multiplex PCR. That table gives V, J and clone size, and the DNA gave D and trimming. The table records a few hundred thousand clones, about 83% of them present only once. The sample comes from a study of blood T cell repertoires in COVID-19. The CDR3 loop spans 13 amino acids. Germline V gene lookup returns CDR1 LGHNA and CDR2 YSLEER. Trimming shortened V by 1 base and J by 4 bases, and 6 bases separated the two germline ends.

The genes are TRBV4-3 and TRBJ2-3; no firm D call. The receptor comes from a woman between 45 and 60 years old with acute or convalescent COVID-19. The source material was peripheral blood. The CDR3 DNA reads TGCGCCAGCAGCCAAGTCGGTGCAGATACGCAGTATTTT. Protein sequence: CASSQVGADTQYF.